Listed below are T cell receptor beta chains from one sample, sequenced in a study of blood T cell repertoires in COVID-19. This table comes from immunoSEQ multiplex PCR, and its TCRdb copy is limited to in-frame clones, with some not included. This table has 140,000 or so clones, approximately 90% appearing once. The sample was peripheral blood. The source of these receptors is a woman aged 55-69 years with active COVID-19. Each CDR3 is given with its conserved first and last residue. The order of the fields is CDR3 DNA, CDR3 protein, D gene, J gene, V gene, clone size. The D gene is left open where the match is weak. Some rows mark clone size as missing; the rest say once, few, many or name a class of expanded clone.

CDR3 DNA: TGTGCCAGCAGTTACCCCAGGGGGCAGGCCAAAAACATTCAGTACTTC; CDR3 protein: CASSYPRGQAKNIQYF; D gene: TRBD1; J gene: TRBJ2-4; V gene: TRBV6-6; clone size: NA
CDR3 DNA: TGCGCCAGCAGCTTGGGTGGAGGGACTAGCGTGAACGAGCAGTACTTC; CDR3 protein: CASSLGGGTSVNEQYF; D gene: TRBD2; J gene: TRBJ2-7; V gene: TRBV5-1; clone size: NA
CDR3 DNA: TGTGCCAGCAGCCAATCGTCGGGGAAAGGAAGTCAGCCCCAGCATTTT; CDR3 protein: CASSQSSGKGSQPQHF; D gene: NA; J gene: TRBJ1-5; V gene: TRBV7-6; clone size: NA
CDR3 DNA: TGTGCCAGCAGTTTTGGCAGGGGATATGAAGCTTTCTTT; CDR3 protein: CASSFGRGYEAFF; D gene: NA; J gene: TRBJ1-1; V gene: TRBV28; clone size: NA
CDR3 DNA: TGTGCCAGCAGTGTCCAGGGGGCCCCCACCGGGGAGCTGTTTTTT; CDR3 protein: CASSVQGAPTGELFF; D gene: TRBD1; J gene: TRBJ2-2; V gene: TRBV2; clone size: NA
CDR3 DNA: TGTGCCAGCAGCCAAGGACCGGGGACTAGAGTCGGTGAGACCCAGTACTTC; CDR3 protein: CASSQGPGTRVGETQYF; D gene: TRBD2; J gene: TRBJ2-5; V gene: TRBV4-2; clone size: NA
CDR3 DNA: TGTGCCAGCAGCCCCCATAGCGGGAGCTCCTACGAGCAGTACTTC; CDR3 protein: CASSPHSGSSYEQYF; D gene: TRBD2; J gene: TRBJ2-7; V gene: TRBV14; clone size: once
CDR3 DNA: TGCAGCGCCGCAGAGGCCCGCGATGAGCAGTTCTTC; CDR3 protein: CSAAEARDEQFF; D gene: NA; J gene: TRBJ2-1; V gene: TRBV29-1; clone size: NA
CDR3 DNA: TGCGCCAGCAGCTTGGGACTGGCGGCGTTCTTC; CDR3 protein: CASSLGLAAFF; D gene: NA; J gene: TRBJ2-1; V gene: TRBV5-1; clone size: NA
CDR3 DNA: TGTGCCAGCGGCCGCAACAGACCTATTTGGGACACCGGGGAGCTGTTTTTT; CDR3 protein: CASGRNRPIWDTGELFF; D gene: NA; J gene: TRBJ2-2; V gene: TRBV6-2/TRBV6-3; clone size: NA
CDR3 DNA: TGTGCCAGCAGCCCGATCCACACTAGCGGGAGAAACGAGCAGTACTTC; CDR3 protein: CASSPIHTSGRNEQYF; D gene: TRBD2; J gene: TRBJ2-7; V gene: TRBV7-8; clone size: NA
CDR3 DNA: TGCAGTGCTAGTATGACAGGGAACCAGCCCCAGCATTTT; CDR3 protein: CSASMTGNQPQHF; D gene: TRBD1; J gene: TRBJ1-5; V gene: TRBV20-1; clone size: NA